This TCR beta chain was captured in a study of beta chain features in type 1 diabetes. Concerning this clone itself: Its antigen remains unidentified.

Germline CDR1 is SEHNR and CDR2 is FQNEAQ (reference sequence). This CDR3 has 15 amino acids. The J segment lost 3 bases and the V segment lost 4 bases, leaving 6 bases of the junction unmatched. Findings of the study overall: Patients with Type 1 diabetes showed moderately but significantly shorter TCRB CDR3s in all four CD4+ subsets.

Expressed TCRB transcripts were sequenced after all isolated RNA was converted to cDNA. TCRdb's table, derived via immunoSEQ multiplex PCR, lists solely in-frame clones and lacks some. Here the sample spans more than 300,000 clones, around 13% being singletons. This TCR came from a young man in good health. V and J are TRBV7-9 and TRBJ2-1, with 7 bases identical to TRBD2. Sequencing input: naive CD4+ T cells from blood. CDR3 coding DNA: TGTGCCAGCAGCTCGCGGGAGCATCTCTACAATGAGCAGTTCTTC. It specifies CASSSREHLYNEQFF. Full variable domain (missing parts from reference TRBV7-9 and TRBJ2-1): DTGVSQNPRHKITKRGQNVTFRCDPISEHNRLYWYRQTLGQGPEFLTYFQNEAQLEKSRLLSDRFSAERPKGSFSTLEIQRTEQGDSAMYLCASSSREHLYNEQFFGPGTRLTVL.